The source of this T cell receptor beta chain is a study of T-cell memory formation after mild COVID-19 (TCRdb year 2021). With regard to the full study: TCR sequence clusters from the two donors were largely donor specific. In two donors, T-cell clones that expanded and contracted after mild COVID-19 were followed by sequencing TCRalpha and TCRbeta repertoires longitudinally. The cohort was made up of two young adult volunteers, one female and one male, who were previously healthy.

About this clonotype: The antigen it recognizes is unknown. Base qualities are missing; no much larger clone stands one base away.

What the authors observed across the whole study: Clones contracting from day 15 to 85 had balanced CD4/CD8 phenotypes, while a second wave expanding from day 15 to 37 was biased towards CD4+. Contracting CD4+ clones appeared mostly in the CM and EM memory subsets, whereas CD8+ clones were enriched in EMRA. Whether the second-wave clones peaking on day 37 were SARS-CoV-2 specific was not confirmed. Only a couple of mild cases were covered by the study, and larger cohorts that include severe cases with pre-infection samples were considered necessary. Some responding clones were found in pre-infection memory, which suggests that pre-existing cross-reactive memory T cells took part in the SARS-CoV-2 response.

The instrument given in TCRdb is Illumina NovaSeq 6000. TCRalpha and TCRbeta cDNA libraries were constructed by 5'RACE with constant-segment primers, with sample barcodes and unique molecular identifiers being introduced. Trizol reagent was used to extract RNA from every sample. Libraries were amplified in two PCR steps, with a second sample barcode and Illumina TruSeq adapters added in the second step. Libraries were sequenced on an Illumina NovaSeq with 2 x 150 bp paired-end reads. As for the original processing: Reads were demultiplexed and collapsed into UMI-guided consensus sequences with migec v1.2.7. Using mixcr v2.1.11, UMI consensuses were aligned to TRA and TRB V and J templates and then assembled into clonotypes. A clonotype was counted as expanded or contracted only when both edgeR and NoisET called the clonotype significant, with the noise models trained on biological replicates. For edgeR calls, the cutoffs were a false discovery rate-adjusted p below 0.01 and a log2 fold-change threshold of 1. PCA with hierarchical clustering of max-normalized trajectories of the 1000 most abundant clonotypes was used as exploratory dynamics analysis. The CD4 or CD8 phenotype of responding clones was assigned using the separately sequenced CD4+ and CD8+ repertoires. Through fastp at Q25 and MiXCR, TCRdb rebuilt clones from the public reads, retaining in-frame beta chains. Rows are combined by CDR3 protein, so each entry shows the most common genes and DNA. The V and J calls and clone size come from TCRdb's table, not from the authors' own analysis. A total of about half a million distinct CDR3 sequences appear in this sample, roughly 20% of them only once. 9% to 15% of the sample lies in the top ten.

Ficoll-Paque density gradient centrifugation was the method used to isolate PBMCs. Sequenced input: PBMCs or a T cell subset sorted from them (not recorded which). This receptor was identified in an adult woman who had mild COVID-19 (a few samples of this study predate the infection). The sample titles of this study are shuffled in the database, so cell type and time point are left out; the donor was told from shared clones.

Here the CDR3 is given as CSAQSYSGGQRIGEQFF. The DNA reads as follows: TGCAGTGCCCAATCCTATAGCGGGGGGCAGCGGATTGGTGAGCAGTTCTTC. The chain employs TRBV20-1 and TRBJ2-1; 10 bases in between match TRBD2. The CDR3 spans 17 residues, from the cysteine through the phenylalanine. Only the CDR3 DNA is retained, 51 bases long and in frame from the first base. From a lookup of the germline V gene (reference sequence), CDR1 and CDR2 are DFQATT and SNEGSKA. V loses 6 bases at its end and J loses 9 bases; junction bases beyond the gene matches: 20.